These 32 T cell receptor beta chains originate from one sample sequenced in a study of identical twins. TCRdb re-called the 5' RACE reads through MiXCR, storing one row per CDR3 protein. The sample has fewer than 250,000 distinct CDR3 sequences, roughly a tenth seen once; the top ten hold about 5.5%. Sequenced input: memory (CD45RO+) T cells sorted from blood. The origin of the receptors is a woman aged 18 to 35 in good health.

This clonotype was detected only a few times. This sequence joins TRBV5-6 and TRBJ2-4; D gene unclear. The germline V gene encodes CDR1 SGHDT and CDR2 YYEEEE. Between the trimmed V and J ends, which lost 0 bases and 8 bases, there was a span of 9 bases. CDR3 length: 13 residues. The CDR3 nucleotides read TGTGCCAGCAGCTTGGGAGAGCCGGACATTCAGTACTTC. Translating it yields CASSLGEPDIQYF. The whole variable domain, remainder taken from reference TRBV5-6 and TRBJ2-4, is DAGVTQSPTHLIKTRGQQVTLRCSPKSGHDTVSWYQQALGQGPQFIFQYYEEEERQRGNFPDRFSGHQFPNYSSELNVNALLLGDSALYLCASSLGEPDIQYFGAGTRLSVL.

This clonotype was observed at least ten times. The chain combines TRBV29-1 with TRBJ2-1; the match to TRBD2 covers 7 bases. The CDR3 runs 14 residues. The V and J ends lost 6 bases and 10 bases, in that order; junction bases with no gene match: 15. The germline V gene has CDR1 SQVTM and CDR2 ANQGSEA. The CDR3 nucleotides are TGCAGCGTATCACGGGACTCCGGGAGGAGGGAGCAGTTCTTC. Encoded protein: CSVSRDSGRREQFF.

The V call is TRBV27, the J call TRBJ2-7; 15 nucleotides agree with TRBD2. The CDR3 contains 16 residues. The germline V gene has CDR1 MNHEY and CDR2 SMNVEV (reference sequence). Trimming took 5 bases from V and 4 from J; bases not matched to a gene: 6. The CDR3 sequence: CASSLVGTSGRYEQYF. The CDR3, as DNA: TGTGCCAGCAGTCTCGTAGGGACTAGCGGGAGGTACGAGCAGTACTTC.

In its sample, this clonotype was seen a few times. V and J are TRBV9 and TRBJ2-1, with TRBD2 identical over 13 bases. The CDR3 sequence is 14 residues long. CDR1 and CDR2 from the germline V gene are SGDLS and YYNGEE. V trimming: 4 bases; J trimming: 9 bases; junction bases outside the gene matches: 4. The CDR3 region has the DNA TGTGCCAGCAGCCGGACTAGCGGGAGCAGTGAGCAGTTCTTC. Amino acid sequence: CASSRTSGSSEQFF.

In its sample, this clonotype was seen a few times. The chain is built from TRBV27 and TRBJ2-3; 11 bases map to TRBD1. Losses at the gene ends were 7 bases for V and 3 bases for J; bases not matched to a gene: 9. The CDR3 runs to 16 residues. CDR1 and CDR2 (germline): MNHEY, SMNVEV (reference sequence). This CDR3 is CASTERTGGITDTQYF. The CDR3 DNA reads TGTGCCAGCACCGAACGGACAGGGGGCATTACAGATACGCAGTATTTT.

This clonotype came up many times. V gene TRBV7-9 combines with J gene TRBJ1-2; the match to TRBD1 covers 8 bases. The germline CDR1 and CDR2 sequences are SEHNR and FQNEAQ (reference sequence). V trimming: 5 bases; J trimming: 6 bases; junction bases outside the gene matches: 8. This CDR3 spans 14 amino acids. The CDR3 DNA reads TGTGCCAGCAGCCTGTCAGGGGGCATCGATGGCTACACCTTC. This encodes CASSLSGGIDGYTF.

CDR3 sequence (DNA): TGTGCCAGCAGCGTAGCTACAGGAGGGAGGGCCACCGGGGAGCTGTTTTTT. Encoded protein: CASSVATGGRATGELFF. The rearrangement joins TRBV9 to TRBJ2-2; 7 bases map to TRBD2. With 0 bases clipped from V and 4 bases from J, the junction kept 9 bases outside the gene matches. The CDR3 spans 17 residues. Germline loops: CDR1 SGDLS, CDR2 YYNGEE.

This clonotype was observed at least ten times. V gene TRBV5-1 combines with J gene TRBJ2-7; TRBD1 matches 8 bases. Per the germline V gene, CDR1 is SGHRS and CDR2 is YFSETQ. This CDR3 has 15 residues. After removal of 5 bases from V and 4 bases from J, the junction contained 11 bases not matched to a gene. CDR3 coding DNA: TGCGCCAGCAGTTATGTTACCGGGACAGGATACGAGCAGTACTTC. Amino acids: CASSYVTGTGYEQYF.

This clonotype came up a few times. V gene TRBV18 combines with J gene TRBJ2-1, with TRBD1 matching over 10 bases. Germline V CDR1 and CDR2: KGHSH, LQKENI. Trimming removed 3 bases from V and 8 bases from J; junction bases left unmatched: 7. The CDR3 loop spans 15 amino acids. As DNA, the CDR3 is TGTGCCAGCTCACCCGGGACAGGGGAGTTCGATGAGCAGTTCTTC. It yields the protein CASSPGTGEFDEQFF.

This clonotype was observed a handful of times. This chain connects TRBV18 to TRBJ2-5, with D tentatively TRBD2 (6 bases). The V end was cut by 2 bases, the J end by 1 base, with 8 bases between. Looked up from germline, CDR1 is KGHSH and CDR2 is LQKENI. The CDR3 runs 14 residues. For the CDR3, the DNA is TGTGCCAGCTCACCAGGGGGAGGCCAAGAGACCCAGTACTTC. Translating gives CASSPGGGQETQYF.

Here the CDR3 DNA reads TGTGCCAGCAGTTTCATAGCGGGGAGGGAAGAGACCCAGTACTTC. Translating it yields CASSFIAGREETQYF. V usage is TRBV11-3 and J usage is TRBJ2-5; 8 bases fit TRBD2. There are 15 residues in the CDR3. V lost 6 bases and J lost 3; bases outside the gene matches: 9. CDR1 and CDR2 from the germline V gene are SGHNT and YENEEA.

A few counts support this clonotype. The CDR3 sequence: CASLAGLSYEQYF. CDR3 DNA sequence: TGTGCCAGCTTGGCAGGACTCTCCTACGAGCAGTACTTC. V gene TRBV2 combines with J gene TRBJ2-7, with a tentative D call TRBD2 (5 bases). The CDR3 sequence is 13 residues long. Trimming took 8 bases from V and 0 from J, leaving 11 bases between them. The V gene's germline CDR1 is SNHLY and CDR2 FYNNEI.

V gene TRBV5-4 combines with J gene TRBJ2-1; D remains unclear. The CDR3 length is 14 residues. Trimming shortened V by 5 bases and J by 4 bases, and 13 bases separated the two germline ends. From germline, CDR1 is SGHNT and CDR2 YYREEE (reference sequence). The CDR3 coding sequence is TGTGCCAGCAGTTCTGGGGAATGGTACAATGAGCAGTTCTTC. Translating it yields CASSSGEWYNEQFF.

In its sample, this clonotype was seen many times. V gene TRBV12-3 or TRBV12-4 combines with J gene TRBJ2-5, with TRBD2 identical over 7 bases. The CDR3 runs 13 residues. Trimming removed 7 bases from V and 4 bases from J; junction bases left unmatched: 6. CDR3 region: CASTKTSLETQYF. CDR3 DNA: TGTGCCAGCACCAAGACTAGCCTAGAGACCCAGTACTTC.

This clonotype was counted a few times. The rearrangement links TRBV19 to TRBJ2-5; D is unresolved. CDR3 length: 15 residues. Germline CDR1 and CDR2: LNHDA and SQIVND (reference sequence). Trimming shortened V by 2 bases and J by 2 bases, and 12 bases separated the two germline ends. The CDR3 protein is CASSITRYRQETQYF. The CDR3 DNA reads TGTGCCAGTAGTATAACCCGCTATCGGCAAGAGACCCAGTACTTC.

Many counts were recorded for this clonotype. This rearrangement joins TRBV27 to TRBJ1-1, with D uncertain. Trimming left V 3 bases short and J 3 bases short, with 17 bases between. The length of the CDR3 is 16 residues. Germline V CDR1 and CDR2: MNHEY, SMNVEV (reference sequence). DNA for the CDR3: TGTGCCAGCAGTTTTTTCGGTAGGGCACCACACACTGAAGCTTTCTTT. Protein sequence: CASSFFGRAPHTEAFF.

The chain carries TRBV5-1 and TRBJ1-1; D uncertain. The length of the CDR3 is 14 residues. V lost 3 bases and J lost 1, with 10 bases in between. Germline V gene lookup returns CDR1 SGHRS and CDR2 YFSETQ. The CDR3 loop is CASSYRTENTEAFF. The CDR3 DNA sequence: TGCGCCAGCAGCTACCGGACGGAGAACACTGAAGCTTTCTTT.

This clonotype was detected a few times. The chain carries TRBV12-3 or TRBV12-4 and TRBJ2-3; D possibly corresponds to TRBD2 (6 bases). The CDR3 has 15 amino acids. Trimming shortened V by 5 bases and J by 1 base, and 13 bases separated the two germline ends. The CDR3 reads CASSMGLRRTDTQYF. In DNA form, the CDR3 reads TGTGCCAGCAGTATGGGACTTAGGCGCACAGATACGCAGTATTTT.

This clonotype was seen more than once but under ten times. The chain uses TRBV2 and TRBJ2-7; D unresolved. V was cut by 11 bases and J by 5 bases, with 19 bases left in between. Germline assignment: CDR1 SNHLY and CDR2 FYNNEI. This CDR3 contains 13 residues. Here the CDR3 reads CASRYLPPNEQYF. Written as DNA, the CDR3 is TGTGCCTCCAGGTACCTCCCTCCCAACGAGCAGTACTTC.

The chain has TRBV20-1 and TRBJ2-6; D might be TRBD2 (6 bases). Per germline, CDR1 DFQATT and CDR2 SNEGSKA (reference sequence). Between the trimmed V and J ends, which lost 6 bases and 0 bases, there was a span of 15 bases. The CDR3 extends over 16 amino acids. The CDR3, as DNA: TGCAGTGCCACGGAGGGAGCCAACTCTGGGGCCAACGTCCTGACTTTC. Translating gives CSATEGANSGANVLTF.

The table lists this clonotype with a count of one. CDR3 in amino acids: CASSDPSSSYEQYF. In DNA form, the CDR3 reads TGTGCCAGCAGCGACCCTAGCAGCTCCTACGAGCAGTACTTC. The chain couples TRBV9 to TRBJ2-7, with TRBD2 as a possible D gene (5 bases). Germline CDR1 and CDR2: SGDLS and YYNGEE. The CDR3 loop spans 14 amino acids. V was shortened by 3 bases and J by 0 bases, with 10 bases between the two germline ends.

This clonotype was recorded a few times. J is TRBJ2-5 and V is TRBV9; maybe TRBD2 (5 bases). Trimming left V 0 bases short and J 2 bases short, with 8 bases between. The CDR3 consists of 14 residues. From germline, CDR1 is SGDLS and CDR2 YYNGEE. CDR3 sequence reads: CASSVDQRQETQYF. As DNA, the CDR3 is TGTGCCAGCAGCGTAGACCAGCGGCAAGAGACCCAGTACTTC.

There are a few counts of this clonotype. This chain links TRBV10-3 with TRBJ2-2, with 8 bases that match TRBD1. CDR1 and CDR2 from the germline V gene are ENHRY and SYGVKD. The CDR3 totals 15 residues. Trimming at V came to 4 bases and at J to 6 bases, leaving 7 bases not matched to a gene. DNA of the CDR3: TGTGCCATCAGTGTTGGACAGGGAATGGCCGGGGAGCTGTTTTTT. Translated, it gives CAISVGQGMAGELFF.

In this sample, this clonotype turned up a few times. The rearrangement joins TRBV6-4 to TRBJ2-3; TRBD1 matches at 7 bases. The J segment lost 2 bases and the V segment lost 5 bases, leaving 7 bases of the junction unmatched. Germline V gene data show CDR1 as MRHNA and CDR2 as SNTAGT. This CDR3 is built from 15 residues. CDR3 DNA: TGTGCCAGCAGTAAAGCCGGGACAGCCACAGATACGCAGTATTTT. It encodes CASSKAGTATDTQYF.

The chain employs TRBV7-6 and TRBJ1-4; D might be TRBD1 (5 bases). The CDR3 is 15 amino acids. Germline CDR1 reads SGHVS; CDR2 reads FNYEAQ. The V end was cut by 5 bases, the J end by 7 bases, with 17 bases between. The CDR3 protein is CASSGRTGVGEKLFF. Written as DNA, the CDR3 is TGTGCCAGCAGCGGGAGAACGGGGGTCGGTGAAAAACTGTTTTTT.

The chain combines TRBV5-5 with TRBJ2-2; D assignment may be TRBD1 or TRBD2 (5 bases each). Trimming stripped 0 bases from V and 5 bases from J, with 17 bases between. CDR3 length: 17 amino acids. Germline lookup yields CDR1 SGHKS and CDR2 YYEKEE (reference sequence). Written as DNA, the CDR3 is TGTGCCAGCAGCTTGGCCAAGTCCGGGGCAGGGACCGGGGAGCTGTTTTTT. It yields the protein CASSLAKSGAGTGELFF. Variable domain in full (rest from reference TRBV5-5 and TRBJ2-2): DAGVTQSPTHLIKTRGQQVTLRCSPISGHKSVSWYQQVLGQGPQFIFQYYEKEERGRGNFPDRFSARQFPNYSSELNVNALLLGDSALYLCASSLAKSGAGTGELFFGEGSRLTVL.

The rearrangement links TRBV11-3 to TRBJ2-1; 7 bases map to TRBD1. The germline V gene encodes CDR1 SGHNT and CDR2 YENEEA. The CDR3 has 16 amino acids. The J segment lost 1 base and the V segment lost 0 bases, leaving 3 bases of the junction unmatched. The CDR3 loop reads CASSLETRGSYNEQFF. CDR3 DNA sequence: TGTGCCAGCAGCTTAGAAACCAGGGGGTCCTACAATGAGCAGTTCTTC.

Many counts were recorded for this clonotype. The chain couples TRBV12-3 or TRBV12-4 to TRBJ2-5; D gene uncertain. V was trimmed by 7 bases and J by 5 bases, leaving 11 bases between them. The CDR3 is 12 residues long. In DNA form, the CDR3 reads TGTGCCAGCACCCCCGGTTTTGAGACCCAGTACTTC. This codes for CASTPGFETQYF.

This clonotype was detected only a few times. The chain has TRBV27 and TRBJ1-2; 7 positions match TRBD1. Germline loops: CDR1 MNHEY, CDR2 SMNVEV (reference sequence). Trimming cost V 6 bases and J 2 bases; bases outside gene matches: 9. The CDR3 extends over 15 amino acids. The CDR3 region is CASRRWDRDNYGYTF. CDR3 DNA sequence: TGTGCCAGCAGAAGGTGGGACAGAGACAACTATGGCTACACCTTC.

This clonotype was seen only a few times. The V call is TRBV14, the J call TRBJ2-7; 8 bases match TRBD2. V shed 4 bases, J shed 6 bases, and the junction held 5 bases outside the gene matches. Germline assignment: CDR1 SGHDN and CDR2 FVKESK. This CDR3 has 13 amino acids. CDR3 DNA sequence: TGTGCCAGCAGCCGCGGACTAGCTCGCGAGCAGTACTTC. Translation gives CASSRGLAREQYF.

DNA of the CDR3: TGCAGTGCTAGAGCCGGGGCAGGGGCGTCCTACGAGCAGTACTTC. Translation: CSARAGAGASYEQYF. The J gene is TRBJ2-7, the V gene TRBV20-1, with a possible D match to TRBD1 (6 bases). V was shortened by 1 base and J by 1 base, with 14 bases between the two germline ends. CDR1 and CDR2 from the germline V gene are DFQATT and SNEGSKA (reference sequence). The CDR3 covers 15 residues.

This clonotype showed up just a few times. V and J are TRBV20-1 and TRBJ2-7; possible D gene TRBD2, 5 bases. CDR1 is DFQATT, CDR2 SNEGSKA, per germline (reference sequence). This CDR3 is 12 amino acids long. The V and J ends lost 6 bases and 9 bases respectively, with 18 bases between them. The CDR3 loop is CSAVDPSIRQYF. As DNA, the CDR3 is TGCAGTGCCGTAGACCCTAGCATCCGGCAGTACTTC.